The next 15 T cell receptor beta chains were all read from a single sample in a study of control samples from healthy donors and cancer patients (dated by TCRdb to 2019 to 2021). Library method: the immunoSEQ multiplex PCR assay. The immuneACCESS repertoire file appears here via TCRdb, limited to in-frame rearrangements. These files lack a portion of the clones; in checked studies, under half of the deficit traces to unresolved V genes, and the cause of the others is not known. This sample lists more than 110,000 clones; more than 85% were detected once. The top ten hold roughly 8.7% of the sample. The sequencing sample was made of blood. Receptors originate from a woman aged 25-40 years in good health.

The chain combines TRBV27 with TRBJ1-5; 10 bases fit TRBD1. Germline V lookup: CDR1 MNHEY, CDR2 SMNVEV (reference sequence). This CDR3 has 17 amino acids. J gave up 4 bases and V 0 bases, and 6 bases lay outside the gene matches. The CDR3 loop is CASSLSPWDRGNQPQHF. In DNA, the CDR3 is TGTGCCAGCAGTTTATCGCCCTGGGACAGGGGAAATCAGCCCCAGCATTTT.

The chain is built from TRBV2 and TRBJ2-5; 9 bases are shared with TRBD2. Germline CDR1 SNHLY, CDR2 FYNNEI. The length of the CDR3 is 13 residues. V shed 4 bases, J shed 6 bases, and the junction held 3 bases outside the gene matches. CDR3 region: CASSVASGKTQYF. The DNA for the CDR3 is TGTGCCAGCAGTGTTGCTAGCGGGAAGACCCAGTACTTC.

The DNA for the CDR3 is TGTGCCAGCAGCGTAGGGCCGGACTCCTACGAGCAGTACTTC. Its protein is CASSVGPDSYEQYF. This chain joins TRBV9 and TRBJ2-7, with D hard to call. The V end was cut by 0 bases, the J end by 0 bases, with 7 bases between. Germline V gene lookup returns CDR1 SGDLS and CDR2 YYNGEE. There are 14 residues in the CDR3.

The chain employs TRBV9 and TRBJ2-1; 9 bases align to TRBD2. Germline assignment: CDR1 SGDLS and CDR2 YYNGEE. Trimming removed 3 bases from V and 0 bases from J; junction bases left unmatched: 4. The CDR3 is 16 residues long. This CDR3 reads CASSASGALSYNEQFF. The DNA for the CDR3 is TGTGCCAGCAGCGCTAGCGGGGCCCTCTCCTACAATGAGCAGTTCTTC.

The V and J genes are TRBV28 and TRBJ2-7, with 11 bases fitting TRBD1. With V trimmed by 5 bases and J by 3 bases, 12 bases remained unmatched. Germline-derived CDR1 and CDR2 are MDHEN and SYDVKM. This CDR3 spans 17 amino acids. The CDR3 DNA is TGTGCCAGCAGTCACCCCCGGGACAGGGGGTTACGCTACGAGCAGTACTTC. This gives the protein CASSHPRDRGLRYEQYF.

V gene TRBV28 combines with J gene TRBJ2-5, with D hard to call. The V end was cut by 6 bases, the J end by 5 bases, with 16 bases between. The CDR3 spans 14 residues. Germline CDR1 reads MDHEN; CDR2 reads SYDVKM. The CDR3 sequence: CASSRQDGVETQYF. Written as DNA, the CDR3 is TGTGCCAGCAGCCGCCAGGATGGGGTTGAGACCCAGTACTTC.

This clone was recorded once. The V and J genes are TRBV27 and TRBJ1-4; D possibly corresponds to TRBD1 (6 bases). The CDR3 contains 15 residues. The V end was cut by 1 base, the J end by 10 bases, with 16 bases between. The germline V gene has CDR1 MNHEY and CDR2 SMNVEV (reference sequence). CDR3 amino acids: CASSLWGAPLIKLFF. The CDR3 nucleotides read TGTGCCAGCAGTTTATGGGGGGCCCCCTTGATAAAACTGTTTTTT.

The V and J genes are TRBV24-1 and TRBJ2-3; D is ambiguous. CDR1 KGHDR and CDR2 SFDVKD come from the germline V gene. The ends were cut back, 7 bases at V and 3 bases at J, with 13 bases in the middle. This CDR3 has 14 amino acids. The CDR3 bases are TGTGCCACCAGGGGGAAGGTCGCAACAGATACGCAGTATTTT. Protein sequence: CATRGKVATDTQYF.

The CDR3 loop is CASSQAGAAAKNIQYF. CDR3 bases: TGTGCCAGCAGCCAAGCGGGGGCGGCTGCCAAAAACATTCAGTACTTC. The V and J genes are TRBV3-1 (or the pseudogene TRBV3-2) and TRBJ2-4, with D perhaps TRBD1 or TRBD2 (6 bases each). The CDR3 totals 16 residues. The V gene lost 1 base and the J gene lost 1 base, with 11 bases spanning the gap. Germline V gene lookup returns CDR1 LGHDT and CDR2 YNNKEL (reference sequence).

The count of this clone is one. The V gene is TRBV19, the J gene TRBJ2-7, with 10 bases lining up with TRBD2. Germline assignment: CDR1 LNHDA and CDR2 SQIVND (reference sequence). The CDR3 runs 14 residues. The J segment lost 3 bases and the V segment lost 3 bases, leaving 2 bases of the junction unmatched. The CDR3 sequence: CASSIASGSYEQYF. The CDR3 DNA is TGTGCCAGTAGTATCGCTAGCGGGAGCTACGAGCAGTACTTC.

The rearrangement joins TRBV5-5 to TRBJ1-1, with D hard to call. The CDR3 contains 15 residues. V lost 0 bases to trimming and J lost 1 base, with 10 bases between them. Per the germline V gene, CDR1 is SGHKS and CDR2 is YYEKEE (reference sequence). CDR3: CASSLAAGRNTEAFF. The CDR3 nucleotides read TGTGCCAGCAGCTTGGCAGCAGGTCGGAACACTGAAGCTTTCTTT.

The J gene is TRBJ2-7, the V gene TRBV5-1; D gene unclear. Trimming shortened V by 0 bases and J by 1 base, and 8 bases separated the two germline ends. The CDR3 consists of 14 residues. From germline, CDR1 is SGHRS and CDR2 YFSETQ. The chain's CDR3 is CASSLAGFSYEQYF. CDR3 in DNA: TGCGCCAGCAGCTTGGCCGGGTTTTCCTACGAGCAGTACTTC.

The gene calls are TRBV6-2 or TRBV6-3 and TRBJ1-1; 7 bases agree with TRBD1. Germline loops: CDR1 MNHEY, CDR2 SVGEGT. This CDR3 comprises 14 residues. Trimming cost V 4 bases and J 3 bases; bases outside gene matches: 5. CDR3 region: CASSLEGAYTEAFF. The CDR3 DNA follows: TGTGCCAGCAGTTTAGAGGGGGCCTACACTGAAGCTTTCTTT.

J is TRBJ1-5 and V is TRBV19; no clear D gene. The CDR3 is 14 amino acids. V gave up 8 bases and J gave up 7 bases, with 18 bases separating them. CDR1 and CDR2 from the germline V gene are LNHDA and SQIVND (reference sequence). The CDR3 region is CASSSEIYGQPQHF. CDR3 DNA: TGTGCCAGTTCCTCGGAGATTTATGGCCAGCCCCAGCATTTT.

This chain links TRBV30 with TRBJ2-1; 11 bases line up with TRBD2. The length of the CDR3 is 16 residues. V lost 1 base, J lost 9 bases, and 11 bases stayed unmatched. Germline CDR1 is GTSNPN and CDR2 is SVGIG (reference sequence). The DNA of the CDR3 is TGTGCCTGGAGTGGACTAGCGGGATCGACGTTAGGTGAGCAGTTCTTC. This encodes CAWSGLAGSTLGEQFF.